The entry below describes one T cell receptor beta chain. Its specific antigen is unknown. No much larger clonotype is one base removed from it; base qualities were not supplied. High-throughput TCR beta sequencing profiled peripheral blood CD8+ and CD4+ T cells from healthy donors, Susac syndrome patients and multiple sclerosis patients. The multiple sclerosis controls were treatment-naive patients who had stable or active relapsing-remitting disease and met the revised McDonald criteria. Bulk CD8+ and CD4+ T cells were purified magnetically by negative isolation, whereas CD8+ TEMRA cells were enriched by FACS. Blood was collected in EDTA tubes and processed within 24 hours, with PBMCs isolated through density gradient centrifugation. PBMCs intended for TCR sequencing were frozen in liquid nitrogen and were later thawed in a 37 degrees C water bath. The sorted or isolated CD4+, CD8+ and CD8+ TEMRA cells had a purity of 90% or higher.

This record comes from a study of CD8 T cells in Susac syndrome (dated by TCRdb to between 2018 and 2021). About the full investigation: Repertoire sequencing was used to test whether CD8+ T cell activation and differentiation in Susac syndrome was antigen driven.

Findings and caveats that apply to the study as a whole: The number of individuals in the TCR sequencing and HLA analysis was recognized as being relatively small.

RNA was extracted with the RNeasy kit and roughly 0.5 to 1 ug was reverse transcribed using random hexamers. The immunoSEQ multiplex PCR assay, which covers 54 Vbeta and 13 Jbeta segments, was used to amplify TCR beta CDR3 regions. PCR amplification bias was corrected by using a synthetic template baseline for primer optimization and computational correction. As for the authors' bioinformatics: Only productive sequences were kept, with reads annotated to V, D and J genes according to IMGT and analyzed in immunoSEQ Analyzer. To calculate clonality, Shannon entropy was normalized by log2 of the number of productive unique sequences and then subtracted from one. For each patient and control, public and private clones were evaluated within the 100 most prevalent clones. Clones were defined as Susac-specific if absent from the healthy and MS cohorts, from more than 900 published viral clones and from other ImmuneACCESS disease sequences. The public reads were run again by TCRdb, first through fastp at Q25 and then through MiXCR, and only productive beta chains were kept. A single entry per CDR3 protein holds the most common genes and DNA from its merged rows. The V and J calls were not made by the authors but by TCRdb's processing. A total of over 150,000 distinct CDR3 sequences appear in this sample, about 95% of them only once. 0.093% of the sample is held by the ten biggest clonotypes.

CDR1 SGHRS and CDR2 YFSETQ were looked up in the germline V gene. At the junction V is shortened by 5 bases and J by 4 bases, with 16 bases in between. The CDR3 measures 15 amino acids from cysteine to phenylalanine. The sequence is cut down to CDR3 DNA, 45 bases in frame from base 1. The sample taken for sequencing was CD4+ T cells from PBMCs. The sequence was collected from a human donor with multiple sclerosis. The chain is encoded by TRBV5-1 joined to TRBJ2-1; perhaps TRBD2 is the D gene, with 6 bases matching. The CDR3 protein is CASRLIPGTYNEQFF. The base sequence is TGCGCCAGCAGATTGATCCCGGGGACTTACAATGAGCAGTTCTTC.